This paragraph covers one T cell receptor (beta chain) sequence. The antigen is unknown. Primers included in the PCR were 60 Vbeta and 13 Jbeta primers. Profiling relied on immunoSEQ multiplex PCR, and the TCRdb table lists in-frame clones only, not all of them. The sample yields 100,000 to 150,000 clones, 75% to 85% seen once. Germline lookup yields CDR1 LNHNV and CDR2 YYDKDF (reference sequence). The CDR3 consists of 16 residues. With 0 bases removed from V and 5 bases from J, the gap between germline ends came to 16 bases. The entry originates in a study of cytomegalovirus exposure and HLA in healthy donors. Across the whole study: A previous analysis identified around 120 million unique TCR beta sequences derived from about 180 million T cells.

General study results and limits: Several top significant clusters appeared, in a later analysis, to be linked to common viral pathogens.

Sequences were obtained from PBMCs. The sequence derives from a man younger than 40 in good health and CMV-seropositive. The V gene is TRBV15, the J gene TRBJ1-1; a possible D gene is TRBD1 (5 bases). This CDR3 reads CATSRDRTNGNTEAFF. DNA for the CDR3: TGTGCCACCAGCAGAGATCGGACAAATGGTAATACTGAAGCTTTCTTT.